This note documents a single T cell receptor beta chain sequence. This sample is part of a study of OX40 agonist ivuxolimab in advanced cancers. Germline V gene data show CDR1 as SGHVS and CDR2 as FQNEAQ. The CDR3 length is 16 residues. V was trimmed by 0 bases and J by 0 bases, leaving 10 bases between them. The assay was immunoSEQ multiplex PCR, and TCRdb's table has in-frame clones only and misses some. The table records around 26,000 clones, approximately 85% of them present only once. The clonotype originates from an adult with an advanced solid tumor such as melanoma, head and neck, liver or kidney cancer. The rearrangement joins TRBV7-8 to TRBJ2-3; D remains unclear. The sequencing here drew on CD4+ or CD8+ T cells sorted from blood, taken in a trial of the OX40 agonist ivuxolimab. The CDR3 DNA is TGTGCCAGCAGCTTAGCAGGACGTTATAGCACAGATACGCAGTATTTT. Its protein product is CASSLAGRYSTDTQYF.